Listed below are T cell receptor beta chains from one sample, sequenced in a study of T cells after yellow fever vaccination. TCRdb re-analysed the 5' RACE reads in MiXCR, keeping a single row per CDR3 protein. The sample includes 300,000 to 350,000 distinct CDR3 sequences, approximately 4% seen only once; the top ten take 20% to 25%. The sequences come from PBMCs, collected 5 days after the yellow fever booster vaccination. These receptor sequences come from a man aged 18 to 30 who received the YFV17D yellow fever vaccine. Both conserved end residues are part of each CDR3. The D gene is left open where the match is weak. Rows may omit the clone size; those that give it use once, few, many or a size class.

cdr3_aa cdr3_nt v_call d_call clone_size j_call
CASSQDHAWGGTHEQFF TGCGCCAGCAGCCAAGATCATGCGTGGGGAGGAACCCATGAGCAGTTCTTC TRBV4-3 - few TRBJ2-1
CASSGGRSNEKLFF TGCGCCAGCAGTGGGGGACGGAGTAATGAAAAACTGTTTTTT TRBV10-2 - - TRBJ1-4
CSVERGFYNEQFF TGCAGTGTGGAGAGGGGATTCTACAATGAGCAGTTCTTC TRBV20-1 - - TRBJ2-1
CASSLSTNTGELFF TGTGCCAGCAGTTTATCGACAAACACCGGGGAGCTGTTTTTT TRBV12-3/TRBV12-4 - few TRBJ2-2
CASSQDHAGTTEAFF TGCGCCAGCAGCCAAGATCATGCGGGGACAACTGAAGCTTTCTTT TRBV4-1 - - TRBJ1-1
CASSDTPGLAWYNEQFF TGTGCCAGCAGCGATACGCCGGGACTAGCCTGGTACAATGAGCAGTTCTTC TRBV7-2 TRBD2 few TRBJ2-1
CASRDVYLDLNNSPLHF TGTGCCAGCAGAGACGTATACTTGGACCTCAATAATTCACCCCTCCACTTT TRBV6-2/TRBV6-3 - - TRBJ1-6
CASSSWRRGAFQVRGNYGYTF TGTGCCAGCAGTTCATGGCGCCGAGGGGCTTTTCAGGTCAGGGGGAACTATGGCTACACCTTC TRBV28 TRBD1 many TRBJ1-2
CASLPGGGPVPGELFF TGCGCCAGCCTACCGGGGGGCGGACCGGTCCCCGGGGAGCTGTTTTTT TRBV5-1 - many TRBJ2-2
CASSDSSAFRARAKETQYF TGTGCCAGCAGTGATTCATCCGCTTTCCGTGCCAGGGCGAAAGAGACCCAGTACTTC TRBV2 - few TRBJ2-5
CASSPIAGGNEQFF TGCGCCAGCAGTCCGATCGCAGGGGGCAATGAGCAGTTCTTC TRBV5-1 TRBD1 - TRBJ2-1
CASRYDRSFNYGYTF TGTGCCAGCAGATATGACAGAAGTTTCAACTATGGCTACACCTTC TRBV7-2 - few TRBJ1-2
CASSLDRPLAEAFF TGCGCCAGCAGCTTGGACAGGCCGTTGGCTGAAGCTTTCTTT TRBV5-1 - - TRBJ1-1
CASRNILFSASTDTQYF TGTGCCAGCAGGAACATCCTATTTTCAGCTAGCACAGATACGCAGTATTTT TRBV7-9 - many TRBJ2-3
CASSSQGGSSYNEQFF TGTGCCAGCAGCTCCCAGGGCGGGAGCTCCTACAATGAGCAGTTCTTC TRBV7-3 TRBD2 many TRBJ2-1
CASSEMFRTANTEAFF TGCGCCAGCAGCGAGATGTTCCGGACAGCTAACACTGAAGCTTTCTTT TRBV5-1 - many TRBJ1-1
CSASGANHYEQYF TGCAGTGCTAGTGGGGCAAACCACTACGAGCAGTACTTC TRBV20-1 - - TRBJ2-7
CASSPRRGMLSTDTQYF TGTGCCAGCAGCCCCCGGAGGGGGATGCTCAGCACAGATACGCAGTATTTT TRBV9 - many TRBJ2-3
CASKYPDRIKPQHF TGTGCCAGCAAATACCCCGACAGAATCAAGCCCCAGCATTTT TRBV28 - few TRBJ1-5
CASRHSGGADTGELFF TGTGCCAGCAGGCATAGCGGGGGGGCCGACACCGGGGAGCTGTTTTTT TRBV7-3 TRBD2 few TRBJ2-2
CASSQQTGSSSGANVLTF TGTGCCAGCAGCCAGCAGACAGGGAGCTCATCTGGGGCCAACGTCCTGACTTTC TRBV4-2 TRBD1 - TRBJ2-6
CASSPGGVNRHGYTF TGCGCCAGCAGCCCCGGAGGGGTTAATCGGCATGGCTACACCTTC TRBV5-1 - few TRBJ1-2
CASSQELEGNEQFF TGTGCCAGCAGCCAAGAGCTCGAGGGCAATGAGCAGTTCTTC TRBV4-2 - - TRBJ2-1
CASSSGTTLNEQFF TGCGCCAGCAGCTCCGGGACCACCCTCAATGAGCAGTTCTTC TRBV5-1 - few TRBJ2-1
CASSHWTGERETQYF TGCGCCAGCAGCCATTGGACAGGGGAAAGAGAGACCCAGTACTTC TRBV4-3 TRBD1 few TRBJ2-5
CASSGVAGATDTQYF TGTGCCAGCAGTGGAGTAGCGGGAGCTACAGATACGCAGTATTTT TRBV6-4 TRBD2 - TRBJ2-3
CASSVGEGVDKNIQYF TGTGCCAGCAGCGTAGGGGAGGGCGTGGACAAAAACATTCAGTACTTC TRBV9 TRBD2 - TRBJ2-4